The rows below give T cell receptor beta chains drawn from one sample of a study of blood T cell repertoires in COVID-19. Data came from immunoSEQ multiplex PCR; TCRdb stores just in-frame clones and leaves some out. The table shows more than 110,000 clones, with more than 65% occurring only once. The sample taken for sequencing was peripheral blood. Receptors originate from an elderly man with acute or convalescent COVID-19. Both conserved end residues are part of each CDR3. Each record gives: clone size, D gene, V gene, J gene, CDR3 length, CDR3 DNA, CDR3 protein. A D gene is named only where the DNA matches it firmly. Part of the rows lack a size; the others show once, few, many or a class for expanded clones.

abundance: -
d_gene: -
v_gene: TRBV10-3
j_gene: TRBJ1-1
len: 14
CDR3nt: TGTGCCACCAGCCCAGGGGAAATGAACACTGAAGCTTTCTTT
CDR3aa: CATSPGEMNTEAFF

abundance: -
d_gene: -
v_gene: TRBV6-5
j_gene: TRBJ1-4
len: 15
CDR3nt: TGTGCCAGCAGAAGACGGGACAATCCGAATGAAAAACTGTTTTTT
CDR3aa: CASRRRDNPNEKLFF

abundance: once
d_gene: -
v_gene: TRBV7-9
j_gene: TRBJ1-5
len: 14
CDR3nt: TGTGCCAGCAGCTTAGGGACCAGCGGGGAGCCCCAGCATTTT
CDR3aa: CASSLGTSGEPQHF

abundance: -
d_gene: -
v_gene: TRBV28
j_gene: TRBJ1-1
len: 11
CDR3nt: TGTGCAACAGGTTCGAACACTGAAGCTTTCTTT
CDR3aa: CATGSNTEAFF

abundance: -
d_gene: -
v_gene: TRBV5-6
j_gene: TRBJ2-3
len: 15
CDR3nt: TGTGCCAGCAGCCTCCGAACAATTAGCACAGATACGCAGTATTTT
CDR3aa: CASSLRTISTDTQYF

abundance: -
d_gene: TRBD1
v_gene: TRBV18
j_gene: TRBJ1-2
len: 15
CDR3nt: TGTGCCAGCTCACCGTGGACAGGGGTTACGTATGGCTACACCTTC
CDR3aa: CASSPWTGVTYGYTF

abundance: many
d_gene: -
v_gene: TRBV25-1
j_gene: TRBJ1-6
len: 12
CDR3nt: TGTGCCAGCAGTCGCAGCGGGTCACCCCTCCACTTT
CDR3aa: CASSRSGSPLHF

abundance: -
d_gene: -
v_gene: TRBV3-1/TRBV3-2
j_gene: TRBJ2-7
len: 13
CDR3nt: TGTGCCAGCAGCCTAGCAGCTGGCCACGAGCAGTACTTC
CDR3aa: CASSLAAGHEQYF

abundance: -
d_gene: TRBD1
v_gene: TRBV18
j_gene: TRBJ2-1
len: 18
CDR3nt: TGTGCCAGCTCCCCCGGGACAGGCATTATGTCCTCCTACAATGAGCAGTTCTTC
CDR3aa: CASSPGTGIMSSYNEQFF

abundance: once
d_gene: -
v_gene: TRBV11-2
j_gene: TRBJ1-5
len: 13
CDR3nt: TGTGCCAGCAGCTCGGACACACATCAGCCCCAGCATTTT
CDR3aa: CASSSDTHQPQHF

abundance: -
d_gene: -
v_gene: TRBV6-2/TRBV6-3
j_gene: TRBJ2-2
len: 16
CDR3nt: TGTGCCAGCAGTTTACTCAGGGGTCGGGACACCGGGGAGCTGTTTTTT
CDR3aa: CASSLLRGRDTGELFF

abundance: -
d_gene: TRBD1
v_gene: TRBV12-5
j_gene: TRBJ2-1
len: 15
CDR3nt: TGTGCTAGTGCCCTGGGACAGGGGGCTTACAATGAGCAGTTCTTC
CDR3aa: CASALGQGAYNEQFF

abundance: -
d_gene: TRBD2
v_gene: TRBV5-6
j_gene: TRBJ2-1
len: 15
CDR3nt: TGTGCCAGCAGCTTTTTTAGCGGGGGGGCCGAGGAGCAGTTCTTC
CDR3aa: CASSFFSGGAEEQFF

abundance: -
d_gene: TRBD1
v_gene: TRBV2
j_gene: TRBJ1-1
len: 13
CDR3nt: TGTGCCAGCAGCCAGACAGGGGCCCCTGAAGCTTTCTTT
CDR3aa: CASSQTGAPEAFF

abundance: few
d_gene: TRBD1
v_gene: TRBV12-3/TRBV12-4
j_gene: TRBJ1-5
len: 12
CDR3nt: TGTGCCAGCAGCCTCTCAGGGGGGCCCCAGCATTTT
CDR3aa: CASSLSGGPQHF

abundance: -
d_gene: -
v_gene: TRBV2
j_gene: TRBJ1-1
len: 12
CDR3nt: TGTGCCAGCAGTGTAGACAGCACTGAAGCTTTCTTT
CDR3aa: CASSVDSTEAFF

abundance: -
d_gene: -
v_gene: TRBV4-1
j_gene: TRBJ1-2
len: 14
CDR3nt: TGCGCCAGCAGCCGCTTGGGGAGTACCTATGGCTACACCTTC
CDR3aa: CASSRLGSTYGYTF

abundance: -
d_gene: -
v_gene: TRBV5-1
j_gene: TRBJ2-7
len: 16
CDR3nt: TGCGCCAGCAGCTACACGACAGGCCGCAACCCGTTCGGGCAGTACTTC
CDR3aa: CASSYTTGRNPFGQYF

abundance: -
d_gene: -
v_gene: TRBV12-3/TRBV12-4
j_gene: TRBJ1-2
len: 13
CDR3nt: TGTGCCAGCAGTTTGGGCAAAGGCTATGGCTACACCTTC
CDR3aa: CASSLGKGYGYTF

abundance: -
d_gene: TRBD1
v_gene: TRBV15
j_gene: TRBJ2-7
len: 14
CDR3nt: TGTGCCACCAGCAGAGAGAGGGGGCTCGGCGAGCAGTACTTC
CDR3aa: CATSRERGLGEQYF

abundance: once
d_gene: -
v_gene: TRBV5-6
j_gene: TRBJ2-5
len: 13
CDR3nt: TGTGCCAGCAGCCACCCAGGGAAGGAGACCCAGTACTTC
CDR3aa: CASSHPGKETQYF

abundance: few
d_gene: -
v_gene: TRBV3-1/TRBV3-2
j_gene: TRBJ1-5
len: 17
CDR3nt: TGTGCCAGCAGCCAAGAAGCGGGCAGGGATGTTTATCAGCCCCAGCATTTT
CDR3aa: CASSQEAGRDVYQPQHF

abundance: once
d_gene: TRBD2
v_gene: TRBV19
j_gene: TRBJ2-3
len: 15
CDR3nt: TGTGCCAGTAGGACCGGGACTAGCGGGGGAGATACGCAGTATTTT
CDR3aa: CASRTGTSGGDTQYF

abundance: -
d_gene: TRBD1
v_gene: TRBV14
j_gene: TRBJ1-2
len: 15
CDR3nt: TGTGCCAGCAGCCCACGAACGGGACAGCCCTATGGCTACACCTTC
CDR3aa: CASSPRTGQPYGYTF

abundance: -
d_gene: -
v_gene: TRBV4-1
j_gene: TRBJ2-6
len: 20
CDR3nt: TGCGCCAGCAGCCAAGTAGCTATAAGGGGCAGCGTATGGGGGGCCAACGTCCTGACTTTC
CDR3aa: CASSQVAIRGSVWGANVLTF

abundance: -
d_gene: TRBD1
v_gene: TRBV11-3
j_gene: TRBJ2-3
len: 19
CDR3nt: TGTGCCAGCAGCCCCTCCCAAACCACAGGGGGCGCGAGGACAGATACGCAGTATTTT
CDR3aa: CASSPSQTTGGARTDTQYF

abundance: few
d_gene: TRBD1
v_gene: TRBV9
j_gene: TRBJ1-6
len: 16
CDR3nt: TGTGCCAGCAGCGTAGGACGGAGGGACAGGGGGTCACCCCTCCACTTT
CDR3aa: CASSVGRRDRGSPLHF

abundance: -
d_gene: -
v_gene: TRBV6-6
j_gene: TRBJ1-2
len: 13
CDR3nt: TGTGCCAGCAGCCCGGACATAAACTATGGCTACACCTTC
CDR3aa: CASSPDINYGYTF

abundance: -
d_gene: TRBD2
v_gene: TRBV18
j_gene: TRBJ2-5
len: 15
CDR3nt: TGTGCCAGCTCACCCCCCTCGGGGGGACAAGAGACCCAGTACTTC
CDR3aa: CASSPPSGGQETQYF

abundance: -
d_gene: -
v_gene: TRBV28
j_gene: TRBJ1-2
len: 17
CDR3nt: TGTGCCAGCAGTGAGGGGGACGTTTCCCTTTCGCGCTATGGCTACACCTTC
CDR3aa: CASSEGDVSLSRYGYTF

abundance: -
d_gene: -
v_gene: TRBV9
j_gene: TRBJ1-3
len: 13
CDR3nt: TGTGCCAGCAGCGAGAGGACAGGAAACACCATATATTTT
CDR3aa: CASSERTGNTIYF

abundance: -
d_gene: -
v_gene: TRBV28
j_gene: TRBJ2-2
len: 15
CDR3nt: TGTGCCAGCAGTCAAAGGAGTACGAACACCGGGGAGCTGTTTTTT
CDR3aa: CASSQRSTNTGELFF

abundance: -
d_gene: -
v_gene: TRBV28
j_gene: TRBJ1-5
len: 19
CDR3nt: TGTGCCAGCAGGGAGACACAGGGCCGGGGAATTTATAGCAATCAGCCCCAGCATTTT
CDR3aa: CASRETQGRGIYSNQPQHF

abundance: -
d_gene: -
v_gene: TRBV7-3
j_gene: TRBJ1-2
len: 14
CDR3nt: TGTGCCAGCAGCTTAAACCGGGGGGGAGATGGCTACACCTTC
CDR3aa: CASSLNRGGDGYTF

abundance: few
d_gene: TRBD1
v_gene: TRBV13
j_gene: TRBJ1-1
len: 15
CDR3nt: TGTGCCAGCAGCCCGGACGGACAGGGTGGCACTGAAGCTTTCTTT
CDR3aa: CASSPDGQGGTEAFF

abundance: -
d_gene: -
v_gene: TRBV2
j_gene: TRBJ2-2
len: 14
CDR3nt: TGTGCCAGCAGTCAGGACACTGCTCGGGGGGAGCTGTTTTTT
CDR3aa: CASSQDTARGELFF

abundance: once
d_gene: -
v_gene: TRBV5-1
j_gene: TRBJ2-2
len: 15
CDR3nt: TGCGCCAGCAGCCCCGGGACATTGGGGACCGGGGAGCTGTTTTTT
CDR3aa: CASSPGTLGTGELFF

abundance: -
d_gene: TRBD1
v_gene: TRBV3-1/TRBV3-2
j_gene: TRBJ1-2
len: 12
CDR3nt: TGTGCCAGCAGCCAACACAGGGGGCACAACACCTTC
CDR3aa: CASSQHRGHNTF

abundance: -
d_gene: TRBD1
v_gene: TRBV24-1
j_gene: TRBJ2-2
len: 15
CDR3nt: TGTGCCACCAGTGATCCACCGGGACAGGGCGGGGAGCTGTTTTTT
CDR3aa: CATSDPPGQGGELFF

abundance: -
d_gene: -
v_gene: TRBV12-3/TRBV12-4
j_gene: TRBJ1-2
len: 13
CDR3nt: TGTGCCAGCAGTCCCGCCGGGGATCGAGGCTACACCTTC
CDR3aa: CASSPAGDRGYTF

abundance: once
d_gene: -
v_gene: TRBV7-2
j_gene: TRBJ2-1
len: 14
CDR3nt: TGTGCCAGCAGCTTAGTAGGGGGCGGGGATGAGCAGTTCTTC
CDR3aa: CASSLVGGGDEQFF

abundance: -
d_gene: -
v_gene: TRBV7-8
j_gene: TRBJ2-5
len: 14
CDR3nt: TGTGCCAGCAGCTTAGCCCCCAGCCAAGAGACCCAGTACTTC
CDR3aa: CASSLAPSQETQYF

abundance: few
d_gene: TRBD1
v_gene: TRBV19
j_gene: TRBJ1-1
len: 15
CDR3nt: TGTGCCAGTAGTATAGACGGGACAGGGGTCACTGAAGCTTTCTTT
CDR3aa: CASSIDGTGVTEAFF

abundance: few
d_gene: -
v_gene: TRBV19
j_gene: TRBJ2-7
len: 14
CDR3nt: TGTGCCAGTAGTCTGGCGGTGAGCTCCTACGAGCAGTACTTC
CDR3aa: CASSLAVSSYEQYF

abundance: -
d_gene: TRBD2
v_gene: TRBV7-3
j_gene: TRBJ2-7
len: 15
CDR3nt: TGTGCCAGCAGCATAACTAGCGGGGGTTTTTACGAGCAGTACTTC
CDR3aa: CASSITSGGFYEQYF